The 32 T cell receptor beta chains listed next were all sequenced from one sample in a study of T cells in tumors after PD-1 blockade. Clones were read by immunoSEQ multiplex PCR, and TCRdb kept only the in-frame ones, dropping some. The sample lists around 13,000 clones, approximately 64% occurring once. The sequencing used tumor tissue, collected before anti-PD-1 treatment. Receptors were obtained from a human donor with cutaneous squamous cell carcinoma.

The chain carries TRBV5-6 and TRBJ2-1; 7 bases are a match to TRBD2. The ends lost 0 bases at V and 0 bases at J; junction bases unmatched: 6. This CDR3 region has 17 residues. Per germline, CDR1 SGHDT and CDR2 YYEEEE. As DNA, the CDR3 is TGTGCCAGCAGCTTGGACGCACTAGCGAGCTCCTACAATGAGCAGTTCTTC. This gives the protein CASSLDALASSYNEQFF.

The chain uses TRBV7-2 and TRBJ1-4; D is unresolved. Germline V lookup: CDR1 SGHTA, CDR2 FQGNSA. The CDR3 length is 15 residues. V was trimmed by 7 bases and J by 3 bases, leaving 15 bases between them. This chain's CDR3 is CASTPRIGPNEKLFF. In DNA, the CDR3 is TGTGCCAGCACCCCTAGGATAGGTCCTAATGAAAAACTGTTTTTT.

The chain has TRBV11-1 and TRBJ1-2; D perhaps matches TRBD1 (5 bases). V lost 5 bases and J 8 bases, leaving 12 bases between the germline ends. The CDR3 contains 12 residues. Germline V gene sequence: CDR1 SGHAT, CDR2 FQDESV (reference sequence). The CDR3 region is CASSRTGPGYTF. In DNA, the CDR3 is TGTGCCAGCAGCCGAACAGGACCGGGCTACACCTTC.

The CDR3 region is CASSEGRKSFGYTF. The DNA of the CDR3 is TGTGCCAGCAGTGAGGGACGGAAAAGTTTTGGCTACACCTTC. The chain has TRBV28 and TRBJ1-2; a possible D gene is TRBD1 (5 bases). CDR1 MDHEN and CDR2 SYDVKM come from the germline V gene. V was shortened by 5 bases and J by 7 bases, with 17 bases between the two germline ends. This CDR3 is 14 amino acids long.

There are a few counts of this clone. J is TRBJ2-7 and V is TRBV13; D may be TRBD2 (7 bases). Germline CDR1 and CDR2: PRHDT and FYEKMQ (reference sequence). This CDR3 has 13 residues. V lost 5 bases and J lost 4, with 12 bases in between. CDR3 DNA sequence: TGTGCCAGCAGCGGGGGGGGGCTGTACGAGCAGTACTTC. Translation gives CASSGGGLYEQYF.

The gene calls are TRBV5-1 and TRBJ2-3; 8 nucleotides match TRBD2. V shed 0 bases, J shed 2 bases, and the junction held 5 bases outside the gene matches. The germline V gene has CDR1 SGHRS and CDR2 YFSETQ. The CDR3 totals 16 residues. The CDR3 sequence is CASSLEASGPTDTQYF. The CDR3 DNA follows: TGCGCCAGCAGCTTGGAGGCTAGCGGGCCCACAGATACGCAGTATTTT.

The chain has TRBV6-2 or TRBV6-3 and TRBJ1-2, with D unresolved. The V end was cut by 0 bases, the J end by 4 bases, with 9 bases between. Germline V gene lookup returns CDR1 MNHEY and CDR2 SVGEGT. There are 14 residues in the CDR3. The CDR3 reads CASSYSGQSYGYTF. The CDR3 nucleotides read TGTGCCAGCAGTTACTCGGGCCAGAGCTATGGCTACACCTTC.

As regards this clone: The conserved phenylalanine or tryptophan normally closing the CDR3 is absent here, so this likely arose from a read error. The limits of the CDR3 on the DNA are not certain, so only TCRdb's listed CDR3 is given. This chain links TRBV3-1 (or the pseudogene TRBV3-2) with TRBJ1-4. Germline V gives CDR1 LGHDT, CDR2 YNNKEL (reference sequence). The CDR3 region is 9 residues in length, termini included. CDR3 amino acids: CASSQEGYI.

This chain links TRBV15 with TRBJ1-3; D may be TRBD1 (5 bases). The V gene lost 4 bases and the J gene lost 2 bases, with 9 bases spanning the gap. Germline CDR1 LNHNV, CDR2 YYDKDF (reference sequence). CDR3 length equals 14 residues. The CDR3 reads CATSKEGAGNTIYF. CDR3 DNA: TGTGCCACCAGCAAGGAAGGGGCTGGAAACACCATATATTTT.

The rearrangement joins TRBV20-1 to TRBJ2-7; D unresolved. V lost 4 bases and J lost 2, with 6 bases in between. Germline values: CDR1 DFQATT, CDR2 SNEGSKA (reference sequence). This CDR3 spans 11 amino acids. CDR3 residues: CSANLAYEQYF. The CDR3 DNA reads as TGCAGTGCTAACCTGGCCTACGAGCAGTACTTC.

This chain uses TRBV20-1 with TRBJ1-2; 11 positions agree with TRBD1. The CDR3 has 15 residues. Unmatched junction bases numbered 7, after V lost 3 bases and J lost 4 bases. Germline loops: CDR1 DFQATT, CDR2 SNEGSKA (reference sequence). The CDR3 DNA reads TGCAGTGCTAGTCGGGGACAGGGGGGCACCTATGGCTACACCTTC. Its protein product is CSASRGQGGTYGYTF.

This clone was counted a few times. The chain combines TRBV19 with TRBJ1-5, with 9 nucleotides matching TRBD1. CDR1 and CDR2 (germline): LNHDA, SQIVND (reference sequence). The CDR3 spans 16 residues. The trim removed 3 bases at V and 7 bases at J, leaving 10 bases unmatched. DNA of the CDR3: TGTGCCAGTAGTATCATGGGACAGGGCGGGGTACAGCCCCAGCATTTT. This gives the protein CASSIMGQGGVQPQHF.

The V call is TRBV28, the J call TRBJ2-1; D unclear. V was clipped by 2 bases and J by 6 bases, with 11 bases between them. Germline V gene sequence: CDR1 MDHEN, CDR2 SYDVKM. The CDR3 totals 14 residues. CDR3 DNA sequence: TGTGCCAGCAGTTTACCGCGGAGCCTCAATGAGCAGTTCTTC. This translates into CASSLPRSLNEQFF.

This clone was picked up a small number of times. The chain is built from TRBV19 and TRBJ1-1, with TRBD1 matching 9 bases. The CDR3 length is 13 residues. The V gene's germline CDR1 is LNHDA and CDR2 SQIVND (reference sequence). The V segment lost 6 bases and the J segment 5 bases; nucleotides outside the gene matches: 4. In DNA, the CDR3 is TGTGCCAGTAGCGGGACAGGGAGGACTGAAGCTTTCTTT. It is translated as CASSGTGRTEAFF.

The DNA of the CDR3 is TGTGCCAGCAGCTTTTGGGGGGGGGCCCCCTACAATGAGCAGTTCTTC. Translated, it gives CASSFWGGAPYNEQFF. This chain connects TRBV5-4 to TRBJ2-1, with a possible D match to TRBD2 (7 bases). V gave up 2 bases and J gave up 2 bases, with 14 bases separating them. Germline lookup yields CDR1 SGHNT and CDR2 YYREEE (reference sequence). The CDR3 loop spans 16 amino acids.

V and J are TRBV5-1 and TRBJ2-5; D remains unclear. The CDR3 contains 12 residues. Trimming cost V 0 bases and J 1 base, with 1 base left between them. Per germline, CDR1 SGHRS and CDR2 YFSETQ. The CDR3 sequence: CASSLAQETQYF. The CDR3 DNA reads as TGCGCCAGCAGCTTGGCCCAAGAGACCCAGTACTTC.

The genes are TRBV6-1 and TRBJ2-2; TRBD2 matches 12 bases. Losses at the gene ends were 3 bases for V and 8 bases for J; bases not matched to a gene: 4. Germline-derived CDR1 and CDR2 are MNHNS and SASEGT. The CDR3 totals 15 residues. The chain's CDR3 is CASSETSGSVGELFF. For the CDR3, the DNA is TGTGCCAGCAGTGAGACTAGCGGGAGTGTTGGGGAGCTGTTTTTT.

This clone has a single count. The chain joins TRBV7-2 to TRBJ1-1; no reliable D call. The germline CDR1 and CDR2 sequences are SGHTA and FQGNSA. V shed 6 bases and J shed 0 bases, with 11 bases lying between them. This CDR3 is 14 amino acids long. CDR3 sequence (DNA): TGTGCCAGCAGATCTGACACGTTGAACACTGAAGCTTTCTTT. Translating gives CASRSDTLNTEAFF.

The sample holds one count of this clone. This chain connects TRBV11-3 to TRBJ2-3, with no clear D. The V end was cut by 1 base, the J end by 6 bases, with 5 bases between. CDR1 SGHNT and CDR2 YENEEA come from the germline V gene. The CDR3 has 12 amino acids. In DNA form, the CDR3 reads TGTGCCAGCAGCTTAGTGTCGGATACGCAGTATTTT. Its translation is CASSLVSDTQYF.

The chain links TRBV2 to TRBJ2-1; D is possibly TRBD2 (7 bases). Germline V CDR1 and CDR2: SNHLY, FYNNEI. Between the trimmed V and J ends, which lost 6 bases and 0 bases, there was a span of 18 bases. CDR3 length: 17 residues. The DNA for the CDR3 is TGTGCCAGCAGCCTTTGGGGGGGCGGGAGCTCCTACAATGAGCAGTTCTTC. This codes for CASSLWGGGSSYNEQFF.

The CDR3 loop is CASSNKRESYEQYF. In nucleotides, the CDR3 is TGTGCCAGTAGTAACAAGCGGGAGAGCTACGAGCAGTACTTC. The V call is TRBV19, the J call TRBJ2-7, with 8 bases aligning to TRBD2. The length of the CDR3 is 14 residues. CDR1 LNHDA and CDR2 SQIVND come from the germline V gene (reference sequence). After removal of 4 bases from V and 3 bases from J, the junction contained 5 bases not matched to a gene.

This clone was detected a few times. The rearrangement uses TRBV19 and TRBJ1-2; 10 bases are a match to TRBD1. Germline V CDR1 and CDR2: LNHDA, SQIVND (reference sequence). V dropped 4 bases and J dropped 3; count of bases not matched to a gene: 5. The CDR3 extends over 15 amino acids. DNA for the CDR3: TGTGCCAGTAGTACCCGGGACAGGGGATACTATGGCTACACCTTC. Translating it yields CASSTRDRGYYGYTF.

This chain joins TRBV21-1 and TRBJ2-7; the D call in the table, TRBD2, was not verified against the DNA. TRBV21-1 is a pseudogene locus. The CDR3 runs to 15 residues. The CDR3 DNA follows: TGTGCCAGCAGCAAATGGTGGGGAGCCATCTACGAGCAGTACTTC. It encodes CASSKWWGAIYEQYF.

This clone was observed a few times. V and J are TRBV27 and TRBJ2-2; 7 bases are a match to TRBD2. Looked up from germline, CDR1 is MNHEY and CDR2 is SMNVEV (reference sequence). The junction had 5 bases not matched to a gene; V was cut back by 7 bases and J by 3 bases. This CDR3 is built from 14 residues. The CDR3 DNA reads TGTGCCAGCAAGGCCGGGAGGTACACCGGGGAGCTGTTTTTT. Encoded protein: CASKAGRYTGELFF.

The table lists this clone with a few counts. This chain connects TRBV7-3 to TRBJ2-1, with 8 bases fitting TRBD2. V lost 5 bases to trimming and J lost 6 bases; unmatched junction nucleotides: 3. The CDR3 runs to 13 residues. CDR1 is SGHTA and CDR2 is FQGTGA in the germline V gene. The CDR3 nucleotides read TGTGCCAGCAGCCGAGGACTAGCCAATGAGCAGTTCTTC. Amino acid sequence: CASSRGLANEQFF. The full variable domain, rest sourced from reference TRBV7-3 and TRBJ2-1, is GAGVSQTPSNKVTEKGKYVELRCDPISGHTALYWYRQSLGQGPEFLIYFQGTGAADDSGLPNDRFFAVRPEGSVSTLKIQRTERGDSAVYLCASSRGLANEQFFGPGTRLTVL.

The chain is built from TRBV6-5 and TRBJ2-1; tentatively, D is TRBD2 (6 bases). The CDR3 runs 13 residues. Trimming took off 9 bases at V and 8 bases at J, with 17 bases between the two ends. From germline, CDR1 is MNHEY and CDR2 SVGAGI. The CDR3 loop is CASFHRRGYEQFF. The CDR3 DNA is TGTGCCAGTTTCCACCGCCGGGGGTATGAGCAGTTCTTC.

The J gene is TRBJ2-7, the V gene TRBV6-5, with a possible D match to TRBD2 (6 bases). Germline V lookup: CDR1 MNHEY, CDR2 SVGAGI. The CDR3 is made up of 13 amino acids. V was clipped by 6 bases and J by 2 bases, with 11 bases between them. The DNA of the CDR3 is TGTGCCAGCAGGGGGGGATATCCCTACGAGCAGTACTTC. Translation gives CASRGGYPYEQYF.

The chain carries TRBV28 and TRBJ1-4, with TRBD1 matching 12 bases. Germline values: CDR1 MDHEN, CDR2 SYDVKM. The trim removed 3 bases at V and 7 bases at J, leaving 3 bases unmatched. The CDR3 covers 15 residues. CDR3 protein: CASSLPGQGAEKLFF. CDR3 bases: TGTGCCAGCAGTTTGCCGGGACAGGGGGCTGAAAAACTGTTTTTT.

The genes are TRBV20-1 and TRBJ2-3; D gene uncertain. The V gene's germline CDR1 is DFQATT and CDR2 SNEGSKA (reference sequence). V was cut by 3 bases and J by 3 bases, with 4 bases left in between. CDR3 size: 11 residues. CDR3 protein: CSASRTDTQYF. As DNA, the CDR3 is TGCAGTGCTAGTCGGACAGATACGCAGTATTTT.

This chain joins TRBV9 and TRBJ2-3; TRBD1 agrees at 8 bases. Germline lookup yields CDR1 SGDLS and CDR2 YYNGEE. Trimming took 6 bases from V and 0 from J; bases not matched to a gene: 6. The CDR3 totals 15 residues. The CDR3 loop is CASTTTGASTDTQYF. CDR3 nucleotides: TGTGCCAGCACCACGACAGGGGCTAGCACAGATACGCAGTATTTT.

The chain is built from TRBV5-5 and TRBJ1-6, with D possibly TRBD1 on 5 matching bases. V was trimmed by 4 bases and J by 10 bases, leaving 12 bases between them. In germline, CDR1 is SGHKS, CDR2 YYEKEE (reference sequence). The CDR3 has 13 residues. CDR3: CASSTRDLSPLHF. CDR3 DNA sequence: TGTGCCAGCAGCACCCGGGACCTCTCACCCCTCCACTTT.

The J gene is TRBJ1-3, the V gene TRBV6-5; D is unclear. The CDR3 loop spans 15 amino acids. With 0 bases removed from V and 0 bases from J, the gap between germline ends came to 6 bases. The V gene's germline CDR1 is MNHEY and CDR2 SVGAGI. Here the CDR3 DNA reads TGTGCCAGCAGTTACTCGCCGGCCTCTGGAAACACCATATATTTT. This sequence encodes CASSYSPASGNTIYF.